The 15 T cell receptor beta chains below were found in one sample sequenced in a study of blood T cell repertoires in COVID-19. Clones were sequenced by immunoSEQ multiplex PCR, and TCRdb holds only the in-frame ones, with some missing. Of some 110,000 clones in the sample, 75% to 90% are singletons; the top ten hold roughly 8%. Material: peripheral blood. The receptors originated from a human donor in a cohort sampled during active COVID-19.

The chain joins TRBV18 to TRBJ2-7; perhaps TRBD2 as D (6 bases). Trimming left V 1 base short and J 1 base short, with 8 bases between. Germline-derived CDR1 and CDR2 are KGHSH and LQKENI. This CDR3 has 14 residues. CDR3 nucleotides: TGTGCCAGCTCACCACGCGGGATTTCCTACGAGCAGTACTTC. Its protein product is CASSPRGISYEQYF.

This clone was found a few times. The CDR3 DNA reads as TGTGCCAGCAGTATCCGGGACAGCTCTGGAAACACCATATATTTT. Encoded protein: CASSIRDSSGNTIYF. This chain connects TRBV5-8 to TRBJ1-3; the match to TRBD1 covers 7 bases. The CDR3 is 15 amino acids. The trim removed 5 bases at V and 0 bases at J, leaving 5 bases unmatched. Germline CDR1 is SGHTS and CDR2 is YDEGEE.

The V gene is TRBV21-1, the J gene TRBJ1-5; the table's D call of TRBD1 was not tested on the DNA. TRBV21-1 is classified as a pseudogene. The CDR3 consists of 15 residues. The CDR3 loop is CASSDRDRGNQPQHF. In DNA, the CDR3 is TGTGCCAGCAGCGACCGGGACAGGGGCAATCAGCCCCAGCATTTT.

The V and J genes are TRBV7-9 and TRBJ1-1; 7 nucleotides agree with TRBD1. Germline loops: CDR1 SEHNR, CDR2 FQNEAQ (reference sequence). V dropped 4 bases and J dropped 4; count of bases not matched to a gene: 3. The CDR3 has 13 amino acids. The CDR3 nucleotides are TGTGCCAGCAGCTACACAGGGGTCACTGAAGCTTTCTTT. Translation gives CASSYTGVTEAFF.

The sample holds one count of this clone. The gene calls are TRBV18 and TRBJ2-5, with 7 bases fitting TRBD1. The V segment lost 3 bases and the J segment 4 bases; nucleotides outside the gene matches: 8. Germline V gene lookup returns CDR1 KGHSH and CDR2 LQKENI. The length of the CDR3 is 15 residues. The CDR3 protein is CASSPNDRVGETQYF. The CDR3 nucleotides are TGTGCCAGCTCACCCAACGACAGGGTAGGAGAGACCCAGTACTTC.

This chain links TRBV24-1 with TRBJ2-5; 8 positions match TRBD2. CDR1 is KGHDR, CDR2 SFDVKD, per germline. The CDR3 runs 17 residues. V was pared by 4 bases and J by 4 bases, with 13 bases of the junction left unmatched. The chain's CDR3 is CATSDAETSVESETQYF. In DNA form, the CDR3 reads TGTGCCACCAGTGACGCAGAGACTAGCGTAGAGTCAGAGACCCAGTACTTC.

The table lists this clone with a few counts. The V gene is TRBV25-1, the J gene TRBJ1-4, with 9 bases fitting TRBD1. Germline CDR1 is MGHDK and CDR2 is SYGVNS. The CDR3 totals 18 residues. The junction had 15 bases not matched to a gene; V was cut back by 2 bases and J by 8 bases. CDR3 in amino acids: CASSEDFGQGRLGEKLFF. In nucleotides, the CDR3 is TGTGCCAGCAGTGAAGATTTTGGACAGGGGCGGTTGGGAGAAAAACTGTTTTTT.

The chain carries TRBV18 and TRBJ1-2, with a weak D call TRBD1 (6 bases). Germline V lookup: CDR1 KGHSH, CDR2 LQKENI. Trimming took off 6 bases at V and 3 bases at J, with 20 bases between the two ends. The length of the CDR3 is 16 residues. This CDR3 is CASSPPTGTGHYGYTF. The CDR3 DNA reads as TGTGCCAGCTCCCCTCCAACAGGGACGGGGCACTATGGCTACACCTTC.

V and J are TRBV7-2 and TRBJ2-3; TRBD1 might be the D (6 bases). Germline assignment: CDR1 SGHTA and CDR2 FQGNSA. There are 15 residues in the CDR3. The ends were cut back, 1 base at V and 9 bases at J, with 17 bases in the middle. The CDR3 DNA reads as TGTGCCAGCAGCTTAGAGGGTCAGGGGTACGAAACGCAGTATTTT. Translation: CASSLEGQGYETQYF. Looking up the rest from reference TRBV7-2 and TRBJ2-3 gives the full variable domain: GAGVSQSPSNKVTEKGKDVELRCDPISGHTALYWYRQSLGQGLEFLIYFQGNSAPDKSGLPSDRFSAERTGGSVSTLTIQRTQQEDSAVYLCASSLEGQGYETQYFGPGTRLTVL.

V gene TRBV11-2 combines with J gene TRBJ1-1, with D possibly being TRBD1 (6 bases). Trimming pared 1 base from V and 2 bases from J, leaving 8 bases between. Germline CDR1 SGHAT, CDR2 FQNNGV. The CDR3 has 14 amino acids. The CDR3 sequence: CASSLVRGNTEAFF. The CDR3 DNA is TGTGCCAGCAGCTTAGTCAGGGGTAACACTGAAGCTTTCTTT.

For this clone: This sample also contains other DNA sequences that code for the same CDR3. This rearrangement joins TRBV29-1 to TRBJ1-1; no reliable D call. V gave up 0 bases and J gave up 3 bases, with 8 bases separating them. The CDR3 is 13 residues long. Germline CDR1 is SQVTM and CDR2 is ANQGSEA. The CDR3 here is CSVEEPRDTEAFF. The DNA of the CDR3 is TGCAGCGTTGAAGAACCTCGGGACACTGAAGCTTTCTTT.

The chain uses TRBV2 and TRBJ1-2; 7 bases are a match to TRBD1. Germline V lookup: CDR1 SNHLY, CDR2 FYNNEI. Germline trimming cut 6 bases from V and 2 bases from J; bases unmatched to any gene: 6. This CDR3 is 14 amino acids long. The CDR3 DNA is TGTGCCAGCAGAGATGGGACAGCAAACTATGGCTACACCTTC. Translation gives CASRDGTANYGYTF. The whole variable domain, remainder taken from reference TRBV2 and TRBJ1-2, is EPEVTQTPSHQVTQMGQEVILRCVPISNHLYFYWYRQILGQKVEFLVSFYNNEISEKSEIFDDQFSVERPDGSNFTLKIRSTKLEDSAMYFCASRDGTANYGYTFGSGTRLTVV.

The chain employs TRBV19 and TRBJ2-4; D unresolved. The CDR3 consists of 13 residues. The ends were cut back, 5 bases at V and 0 bases at J, with 5 bases in the middle. Germline-derived CDR1 and CDR2 are LNHDA and SQIVND (reference sequence). CDR3 bases: TGTGCCAGTAGTCAACTAGCCAAAAACATTCAGTACTTC. This translates into CASSQLAKNIQYF.

The count of this clone is one. V is TRBV6-5 and J is TRBJ2-5; a possible D gene is TRBD2 (7 bases). The CDR3 length is 15 residues. Germline V lookup: CDR1 MNHEY, CDR2 SVGAGI. The V gene lost 2 bases and the J gene lost 9 bases, with 19 bases spanning the gap. Here the CDR3 reads CASSYVGTPRGAQYF. Written as DNA, the CDR3 is TGTGCCAGCAGTTACGTGGGGACACCCCGGGGGGCCCAGTACTTC.

V usage is TRBV3-1 (or the pseudogene TRBV3-2) and J usage is TRBJ1-3; D unresolved. Germline V gene lookup returns CDR1 LGHDT and CDR2 YNNKEL (reference sequence). The CDR3 extends over 13 amino acids. Trimming removed 0 bases at V and 4 bases at J, with 4 bases between. CDR3 in amino acids: CASSQDVGNTIYF. The DNA of the CDR3 is TGTGCCAGCAGCCAAGACGTAGGAAACACCATATATTTT.